This T cell receptor beta chain emerged from a study of T-cell reconstitution after alpha-beta-depleted transplantation in children. Many counts were recorded for this clonotype. Antigen: not known. As it was prepared, the TCRbeta library received unique molecular identifiers. From the PCR reads, TCRdb called clonotypes with MiXCR, one entry per CDR3 protein. The sample has some 350,000 distinct CDR3 sequences; around 15% are singletons. Study observations and caveats: Reportedly, roughly two months post-transplant, alpha-beta T cells arose from several hundred expanded graft clones. One year after transplant, T-cell counts and diversity came mostly from newly produced T cells. Day-60 TCRbeta diversity that was high in some patients was derived from surviving recipient T cells and thymic progenitors.

This CDR3 has 14 residues. Germline CDR1 and CDR2: SQVTM and ANQGSEA. V lost 6 bases to trimming and J lost 5 bases, with 19 bases between them. The chain joins TRBV29-1 to TRBJ2-5; perhaps TRBD2 as D (6 bases). The sample here was PBMCs, mostly from graft donor cells, taken 360 days after TCRalphabeta/CD19-depleted stem cell transplant. The receptor comes from a male patient between 2 and 10 years old who had a stem cell transplant for acute lymphoblastic leukemia, so the T cells may come from the graft donor. DNA for the CDR3: TGCAGCGTGGGGGGTTGGGGAATACGGGAGACCCAGTACTTC. Its translation is CSVGGWGIRETQYF.